What follows are 27 T cell receptor beta chains derived from one specimen sequenced in a study of T cell repertoires in cytomegalovirus infection. TCRdb reprocessed the reads with MiXCR, giving one entry per CDR3 protein. The top ten hold around 3% of the sample, which has hundreds of thousands of distinct CDR3 sequences, less than 40% seen once. Source material: PBMCs. Receptor source: a human donor in good health (CMV status not recorded). Some clones in this sample may be carry-over from other donors' samples.

V and J are TRBV5-1 and TRBJ1-4; D possibly corresponds to TRBD1 (5 bases). Germline CDR1 SGHRS, CDR2 YFSETQ. The CDR3 covers 15 residues. Trimming pared 4 bases from V and 5 bases from J, leaving 15 bases between. The CDR3 loop reads CASSPGGESNEKLFF. Written as DNA, the CDR3 is TGCGCCAGCAGCCCCGGAGGGGAATCGAATGAAAAACTGTTTTTT.

The V call is TRBV5-5, the J call TRBJ2-1; 10 bases are a match to TRBD1. The CDR3 extends over 16 amino acids. The germline V gene has CDR1 SGHKS and CDR2 YYEKEE (reference sequence). Trimming took 0 bases from V and 5 from J; bases not matched to a gene: 5. CDR3 loop: CASSLEGQGMDNEQFF. In nucleotides, the CDR3 is TGTGCCAGCAGCTTGGAGGGACAGGGGATGGACAATGAGCAGTTCTTC.

This clonotype was picked up a small number of times. This chain links TRBV28 with TRBJ1-2; TRBD1 matches 7 bases. Germline lookup yields CDR1 MDHEN and CDR2 SYDVKM. The CDR3 is 14 residues long. CDR3 in amino acids: CATKGGGQTYGYTF. The CDR3 coding sequence is TGTGCTACAAAGGGAGGGGGACAGACCTATGGCTACACCTTC.

About this clonotype: One end of the junction is discordant with germline, which a read error may explain. The CDR3 reads CASSLGQETPYF. The CDR3 DNA sequence: TGTGCCAGCAGCTTAGGCCAAGAGACCCCGTACTTC. The rearrangement uses TRBV13 and TRBJ2-5, with D unclear. The CDR3 is 12 amino acids. Germline V lookup: CDR1 PRHDT, CDR2 FYEKMQ (reference sequence).

This clonotype was seen only a few times. The genes are TRBV13 and TRBJ1-1; tentative D call: TRBD1 (6 bases). The germline V gene encodes CDR1 PRHDT and CDR2 FYEKMQ (reference sequence). V lost 1 base and J 5 bases, leaving 11 bases between the germline ends. The CDR3 has 14 residues. In nucleotides, the CDR3 is TGTGCCAGCAGCTTAGCGTGGGGGGCTACTGAAGCTTTCTTT. This codes for CASSLAWGATEAFF.

The chain combines TRBV11-1 with TRBJ2-3; 13 bases are shared with TRBD2. The CDR3 consists of 17 residues. Germline V gene data show CDR1 as SGHAT and CDR2 as FQDESV (reference sequence). V gave up 5 bases and J gave up 5 bases; unmatched junction bases: 10. The CDR3 DNA reads as TGTGCCAGCAGCATCACGCGGGGACTAGCGGGACGAGATACGCAGTATTTT. Translated, it gives CASSITRGLAGRDTQYF.

The V call is TRBV6-2 or TRBV6-3, the J call TRBJ2-7, with TRBD2 matching 7 bases. Germline values: CDR1 MNHEY, CDR2 SVGEGT. This CDR3 is 15 amino acids long. Losses at the gene ends were 5 bases for V and 6 bases for J; bases not matched to a gene: 13. The CDR3 region has the DNA TGTGCCAGCAGTCTGCGGGGGACCCCGCTGGGCGAGCAGTACTTC. It codes for CASSLRGTPLGEQYF.

The chain has TRBV18 and TRBJ1-5; the D gene is possibly TRBD1 (6 bases). V dropped 3 bases and J dropped 3 bases, with 12 bases sitting between them. This CDR3 region has 15 residues. Germline V gene data show CDR1 as KGHSH and CDR2 as LQKENI. The CDR3 DNA sequence: TGTGCCAGCTCACCGGGGGCAGGGTACAATCAGCCCCAGCATTTT. Its protein product is CASSPGAGYNQPQHF.

This clonotype was recorded a few times. The J gene is TRBJ1-1, the V gene TRBV7-9; D is undetermined. This CDR3 is built from 13 residues. Trimming took 6 bases from V and 4 from J, leaving 12 bases between them. In germline, CDR1 is SEHNR, CDR2 FQNEAQ (reference sequence). The CDR3 DNA reads TGTGCCAGCAGGCGGGAATTGGGCACTGAAGCTTTCTTT. Translation gives CASRRELGTEAFF.

This clonotype occurred a few times. The CDR3 sequence is CASSLYSTDYSNQPQHF. CDR3 DNA: TGTGCCAGCAGTTTATATTCCACAGATTATAGCAATCAGCCCCAGCATTTT. V usage is TRBV27 and J usage is TRBJ1-5; D call uncertain. Germline V gives CDR1 MNHEY, CDR2 SMNVEV (reference sequence). This CDR3 has 17 residues. The ends were cut back, 1 base at V and 0 bases at J, with 13 bases in the middle.

This clonotype appeared many times. The chain is built from TRBV7-2 and TRBJ1-2; 7 bases are shared with TRBD1. The CDR3 loop spans 14 amino acids. V trimming: 3 bases; J trimming: 3 bases; junction bases outside the gene matches: 4. The germline V gene encodes CDR1 SGHTA and CDR2 FQGNSA. The CDR3 DNA reads as TGTGCCAGCAGCTTTGGGACAGTCCACTATGGCTACACCTTC. Its translation is CASSFGTVHYGYTF. Full variable domain (missing parts from reference TRBV7-2 and TRBJ1-2): GAGVSQSPSNKVTEKGKDVELRCDPISGHTALYWYRQSLGQGLEFLIYFQGNSAPDKSGLPSDRFSAERTGGSVSTLTIQRTQQEDSAVYLCASSFGTVHYGYTFGSGTRLTVV.

In its sample, this clonotype was seen a few times. J is TRBJ2-3 and V is TRBV29-1, with D possibly matching TRBD2 (6 bases). Germline-derived CDR1 and CDR2 are SQVTM and ANQGSEA. V lost 5 bases and J 3 bases, leaving 21 bases between the germline ends. The CDR3 consists of 16 residues. CDR3 protein: CSVRRPSGGLTDTQYF. CDR3 coding DNA: TGCAGCGTTCGACGCCCCAGCGGAGGGTTAACAGATACGCAGTATTTT.

This chain joins TRBV2 and TRBJ2-7, with 9 positions matching TRBD1. Germline CDR1 reads SNHLY; CDR2 reads FYNNEI. Trimming removed 4 bases from V and 3 bases from J; junction bases left unmatched: 4. The CDR3 contains 14 residues. The CDR3: CASSGTGVIYEQYF. The CDR3 bases are TGTGCCAGCAGTGGGACAGGGGTCATCTACGAGCAGTACTTC.

A few counts support this clonotype. The V gene is TRBV6-6, the J gene TRBJ2-7; 9 nucleotides align to TRBD2. Germline trimming cut 1 base from V and 1 base from J; bases unmatched to any gene: 2. This CDR3 region has 15 residues. Germline lookup yields CDR1 MNHNY and CDR2 SVGAGI (reference sequence). CDR3 loop: CASSYFLAGSYEQYF. In DNA form, the CDR3 reads TGTGCCAGCAGTTACTTCCTAGCGGGATCCTACGAGCAGTACTTC.

This chain connects TRBV7-8 to TRBJ1-1; TRBD1 might be the D (6 bases). The CDR3 runs to 16 residues. Germline V gene data show CDR1 as SGHVS and CDR2 as FQNEAQ. V lost 2 bases and J 0 bases, leaving 13 bases between the germline ends. This CDR3 reads CASSLWDTTMNTEAFF. The CDR3 coding sequence is TGTGCCAGCAGCTTATGGGACACCACCATGAACACTGAAGCTTTCTTT.

This chain connects TRBV12-3 or TRBV12-4 to TRBJ1-2; a weak D match, TRBD1 (6 bases). The CDR3 loop spans 12 amino acids. V lost 4 bases to trimming and J lost 9 bases, with 12 bases between them. The chain's CDR3 is CASSWEGGRYTF. CDR3 sequence (DNA): TGTGCCAGCAGTTGGGAGGGGGGACGCTACACCTTC.

The table lists this clonotype with a few counts. The chain links TRBV28 to TRBJ2-6; 10 bases line up with TRBD1. With 7 bases clipped from V and 3 bases from J, the junction kept 6 bases outside the gene matches. This CDR3 has 16 residues. The V gene's germline CDR1 is MDHEN and CDR2 SYDVKM. The CDR3 loop is CASTKTGGGGANVLTF. CDR3 DNA: TGTGCCAGCACCAAGACAGGGGGCGGTGGGGCCAACGTCCTGACTTTC.

The rearrangement joins TRBV20-1 to TRBJ2-5; 7 nucleotides match TRBD2. The V and J ends lost 3 bases and 3 bases, in that order; junction bases with no gene match: 10. There are 15 residues in the CDR3. Germline V gives CDR1 DFQATT, CDR2 SNEGSKA (reference sequence). CDR3 DNA sequence: TGCAGTGCTAGCCTGACGGGAGGACGGGAAGAGACCCAGTACTTC. Translation: CSASLTGGREETQYF.

In its sample, this clonotype was seen a few times. The chain couples TRBV27 to TRBJ2-5, with D maybe TRBD2 (6 bases). The germline V gene has CDR1 MNHEY and CDR2 SMNVEV (reference sequence). The CDR3 has 14 residues. V was cut by 4 bases and J by 2 bases, with 11 bases left in between. The DNA of the CDR3 is TGTGCCAGCAGTTCGCTAGCGACGCAAGAGACCCAGTACTTC. Translation gives CASSSLATQETQYF.

V and J are TRBV12-3 or TRBV12-4 and TRBJ2-5; D remains unclear. The CDR3 covers 12 residues. The germline V and J ends were trimmed by 5 bases and 5 bases, with 9 bases remaining between them. Written as DNA, the CDR3 is TGTGCCAGCAGTAGTCAATCTGAGACCCAGTACTTC. Protein sequence: CASSSQSETQYF.

This clonotype was detected ten times or more. CDR3 region: CASSLTASRSSYNEQFF. CDR3 DNA sequence: TGTGCCAGCAGCTTAACGGCTAGCAGAAGCTCCTACAATGAGCAGTTCTTC. The V gene is TRBV7-2, the J gene TRBJ2-1, with D possibly matching TRBD2 (5 bases). Germline values: CDR1 SGHTA, CDR2 FQGNSA. The CDR3 loop spans 17 amino acids. V was pared by 2 bases and J by 0 bases, with 14 bases between.

The table lists this clonotype with many counts. This chain joins TRBV7-9 and TRBJ1-2, with TRBD1 matching 9 bases. This CDR3 region has 17 residues. J gave up 0 bases and V 5 bases, and 10 bases lay outside the gene matches. CDR1 is SEHNR and CDR2 is FQNEAQ in the germline V gene (reference sequence). CDR3: CASSTPGQGRANYGYTF. CDR3 bases: TGTGCCAGCAGCACCCCGGGACAGGGAAGAGCTAACTATGGCTACACCTTC.

As to this clonotype: Here the CDR3 omits its conserved ending phenylalanine or tryptophan, so a read error is the likely source. The DNA is omitted, as the CDR3 cannot be located on it reliably, and the CDR3 follows TCRdb's listing. The chain links TRBV29-1 to TRBJ2-3; TRBD2, the table's D call, lacks a check against the DNA. The CDR3 is made up of 11 amino acids, end residues included. CDR1 SQVTM and CDR2 ANQGSEA come from the germline V gene. CDR3 residues: CSAGKREGPYV.

This rearrangement joins TRBV24-1 to TRBJ2-2, with TRBD1 identical over 9 bases. The CDR3 runs to 18 residues. J was trimmed by 2 bases and V by 3 bases; bases with no gene match: 9. CDR1 and CDR2 from the germline V gene are KGHDR and SFDVKD. In DNA, the CDR3 is TGTGCCACCAGTGATCCGGGACAGGGTTGGAGTAACACCGGGGAGCTGTTTTTT. Translating it yields CATSDPGQGWSNTGELFF.

This clonotype has only a few counts. The chain joins TRBV14 to TRBJ1-6; TRBD1 agrees at 7 bases. This CDR3 region has 14 residues. The germline V gene has CDR1 SGHDN and CDR2 FVKESK. Unmatched junction bases numbered 3, after V lost 0 bases and J lost 10 bases. CDR3 protein: CASSQDRGRSPLHF. DNA for the CDR3: TGTGCCAGCAGCCAAGACAGGGGGAGATCACCCCTCCACTTT.

The rearrangement joins TRBV2 to TRBJ1-2; D is undetermined. Germline V gene sequence: CDR1 SNHLY, CDR2 FYNNEI. V was cut by 2 bases and J by 4 bases, with 14 bases left in between. The CDR3 consists of 15 residues. The CDR3 reads CASSELGLGTYGYTF. In DNA, the CDR3 is TGTGCCAGCAGTGAACTGGGGTTGGGAACCTATGGCTACACCTTC.

V and J are TRBV19 and TRBJ1-1, with 9 bases that match TRBD1. V was pared by 6 bases and J by 8 bases, with 10 bases of the junction left unmatched. This CDR3 has 14 residues. Germline values: CDR1 LNHDA, CDR2 SQIVND (reference sequence). CDR3 in amino acids: CASSPTSGTGEAFF. The CDR3 region has the DNA TGTGCCAGTAGCCCAACCTCCGGGACAGGGGAAGCTTTCTTT.